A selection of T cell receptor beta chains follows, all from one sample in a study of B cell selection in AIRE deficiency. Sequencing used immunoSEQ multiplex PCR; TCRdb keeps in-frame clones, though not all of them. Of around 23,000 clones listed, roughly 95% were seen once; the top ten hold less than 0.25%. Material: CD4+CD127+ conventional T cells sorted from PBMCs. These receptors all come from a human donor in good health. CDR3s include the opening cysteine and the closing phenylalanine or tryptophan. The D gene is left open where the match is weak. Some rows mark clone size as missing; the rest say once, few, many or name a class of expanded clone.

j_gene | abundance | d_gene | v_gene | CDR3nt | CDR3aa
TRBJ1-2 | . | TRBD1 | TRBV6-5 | TGTGCCAGCGGCCTCAGGGGGGCTAACTATGGCTACACCTTC | CASGLRGANYGYTF
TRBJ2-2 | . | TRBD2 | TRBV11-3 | TGTGCCAGCAGCTTAGATTCGGGAGGGGGTACCGGGGAGCTGTTTTTT | CASSLDSGGGTGELFF
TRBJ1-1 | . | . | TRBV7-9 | TGTGCCGGCCTCCTAGGTCGGGGGAACACTGAAGCTTTCTTT | CAGLLGRGNTEAFF
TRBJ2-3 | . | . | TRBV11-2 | TGTGCCAGCAGCTTTGATAAGAGCACAGATACGCAGTATTTT | CASSFDKSTDTQYF
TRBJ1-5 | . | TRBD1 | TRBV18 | TGTGCCAGCTCACCAAGACAGGGCGGTCAGCCCCAGCATTTT | CASSPRQGGQPQHF
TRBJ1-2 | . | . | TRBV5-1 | TGCGCCAGCAGCAGCCGGGACTCCAGATATGGCTACACCTTC | CASSSRDSRYGYTF
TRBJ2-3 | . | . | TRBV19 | TGTGCCAGTAGTGTCCCCCCGATACGTCGAGGCACAGATACGCAGTATTTT | CASSVPPIRRGTDTQYF
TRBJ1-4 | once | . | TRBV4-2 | TGTGCCAGCAGCTTAGACCGGGGAGGAGAAAAACTGTTTTTT | CASSLDRGGEKLFF
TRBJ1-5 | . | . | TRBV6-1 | TGTGCCAGCAGTGAGGTCAGGGGTGGCAATCAGCCCCAGCATTTT | CASSEVRGGNQPQHF
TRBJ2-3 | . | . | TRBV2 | TGTGCCACCCAGGACAATACCCACACAGATACGCAGTATTTT | CATQDNTHTDTQYF
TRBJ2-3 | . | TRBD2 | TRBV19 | TGTGCCAGTACGGGGGGACTAGCTTTCGCAGATACGCAGTATTTT | CASTGGLAFADTQYF
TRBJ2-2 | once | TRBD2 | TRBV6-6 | TGTGCCAGCACCAAAACGGGAGGGAACACCGGGGAGCTGTTTTTT | CASTKTGGNTGELFF
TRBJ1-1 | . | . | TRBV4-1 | TGCGCCAGCAGCCAAGTAAGGGGTTCTGAAGCTTTCTTT | CASSQVRGSEAFF
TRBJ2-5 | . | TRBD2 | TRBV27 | TGTGCCAGCAGTCGGGAGGGCCTAGCGGGAGGCCAAGAGACCCAGTACTTC | CASSREGLAGGQETQYF
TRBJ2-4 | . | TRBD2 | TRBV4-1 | TGCGCCAGCAGCCAAGAATCCCCGGGACTAGCGGGAGCCAAAAACATTCAGTACTTC | CASSQESPGLAGAKNIQYF
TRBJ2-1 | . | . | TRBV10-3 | TGTGCCATCCAGACTTATCATGAGCAGTTCTTC | CAIQTYHEQFF
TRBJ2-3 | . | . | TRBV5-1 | TGCGCCAGCAGCTCAAACACAGATACGCAGTATTTT | CASSSNTDTQYF
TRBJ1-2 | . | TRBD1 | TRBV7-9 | TGTGCCAGCAGCTCTAACGAGGGACAGGGGAACTATGGCTACACCTTC | CASSSNEGQGNYGYTF
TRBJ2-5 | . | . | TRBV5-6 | TGTGCCAGCAGCCGAGGTGTAGGGGCTGAAGAGACCCAGTACTTC | CASSRGVGAEETQYF
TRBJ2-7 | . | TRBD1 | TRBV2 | TGTGCCAGCAGACGGGACAGGGTAAGCTCCTACGAGCAGTACTTC | CASRRDRVSSYEQYF
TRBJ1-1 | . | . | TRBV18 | TGTGCCAGCTCACGAGGAGATGCAGGGACTGAAGCTTTCTTT | CASSRGDAGTEAFF
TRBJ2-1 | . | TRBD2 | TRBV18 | TGTGCCAGCTCACCACCGAGCGGGAGGGCCTACAATGAGCAGTTCTTC | CASSPPSGRAYNEQFF
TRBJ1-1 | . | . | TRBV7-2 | TGTGCCAGCAGAAAAGGCAGGGCTCCCCAGGAAGCTTTCTTT | CASRKGRAPQEAFF
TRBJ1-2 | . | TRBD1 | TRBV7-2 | TGTGCCAGCAGCGCCTGGACAGGGGCGACTAACTATGGCTACACCTTC | CASSAWTGATNYGYTF
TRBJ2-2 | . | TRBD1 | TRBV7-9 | TGTGCCAGCAGCCGCGCAGGGGGCGCCACCGGGGAGCTGTTTTTT | CASSRAGGATGELFF
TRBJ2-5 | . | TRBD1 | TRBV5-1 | TGCGCCAGCAGCCCTCGGGACAGGGAGACCCAGTACTTC | CASSPRDRETQYF
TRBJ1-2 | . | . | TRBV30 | TGTGCCTGGAGTGTAACGGGGTGGGATGGCTACACCTTC | CAWSVTGWDGYTF
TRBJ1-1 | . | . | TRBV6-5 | TGTGCCAGCACCCCCCGGGACAAAAACACTGAAGCTTTCTTT | CASTPRDKNTEAFF
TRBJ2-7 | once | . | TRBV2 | TGTGCCAGCAGTTACCTCGCGCCAAGATCGTCCTACGAGCAGTACTTC | CASSYLAPRSSYEQYF
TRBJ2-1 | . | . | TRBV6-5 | TGTGCCAGCAGTTACCGGCCGGGGGACAATGAGCAGTTCTTC | CASSYRPGDNEQFF
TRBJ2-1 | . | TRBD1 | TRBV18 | TGTGCCAGCTCACTGGACAGGGTGGACAATGAGCAGTTCTTC | CASSLDRVDNEQFF
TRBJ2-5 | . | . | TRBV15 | TGTGCCACCAGCAGAGATAGAGAGACCCAGTACTTC | CATSRDRETQYF
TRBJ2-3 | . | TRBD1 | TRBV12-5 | TGTGCTAGTGGTTTCCGGGACAGGAACACAGATACGCAGTATTTT | CASGFRDRNTDTQYF
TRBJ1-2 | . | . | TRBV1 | TGCATCAGCAGACGGATATGTTTGCGAAAGACCTATGGCTACACCTTC | CISRRICLRKTYGYTF
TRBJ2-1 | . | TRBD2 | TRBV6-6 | TGTGCCACCTCTAGCGGGGAGCGGCAGTTCTTC | CATSSGERQFF
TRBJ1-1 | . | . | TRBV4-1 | TGCGCCAGCAGCCACCTCGGAATTAGGAACACTGAAGCTTTCTTT | CASSHLGIRNTEAFF
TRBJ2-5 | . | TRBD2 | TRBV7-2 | TGTGCCAGCAGCCAACGGGGTAGCGGGAGTAGGGAGACCCAGTACTTC | CASSQRGSGSRETQYF
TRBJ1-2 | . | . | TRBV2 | TGTGCCAGCAGTCCGGGGCTTTATGGCTACACCTTC | CASSPGLYGYTF
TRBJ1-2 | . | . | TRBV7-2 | TGTGCCAGCAGCTTTGCCGTCGTCTATGGCTACACCTTC | CASSFAVVYGYTF
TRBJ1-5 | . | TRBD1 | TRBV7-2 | TGTGCCAGCAGCCCGACCCTCTTCAGGGGACAGAAAAATCAGCCCCAGCATTTT | CASSPTLFRGQKNQPQHF
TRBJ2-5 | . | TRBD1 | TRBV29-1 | TGCAGCGTTCTGGACAGGGTATTCGAGACCCAGTACTTC | CSVLDRVFETQYF
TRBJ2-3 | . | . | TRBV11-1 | TGTGCCAGCAGCCCTACAGGGCCTCTCGCAGATACGCAGTATTTT | CASSPTGPLADTQYF
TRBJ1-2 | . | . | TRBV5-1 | TGCGCCAGCAGCGTTGGAAACGGGGCAGGTGGCTACACCTTC | CASSVGNGAGGYTF
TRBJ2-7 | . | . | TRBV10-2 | TGCGCCAGCAGCTCCCGGGGCACTCGTACCTACGAGCAGTACTTC | CASSSRGTRTYEQYF
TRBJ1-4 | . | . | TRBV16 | TGTGCCAGCAGCCAATCACCGGGACAAGAGGAAAAACTGTTTTTT | CASSQSPGQEEKLFF
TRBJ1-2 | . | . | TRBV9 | TGTGCCAGCAGCGTCAATTCCCGGGGCTACACCTTC | CASSVNSRGYTF
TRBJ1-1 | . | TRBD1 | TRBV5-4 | TGTGCCAGCAGCCAGGCTCGACAGGGCGGAACGGCTTTCTTT | CASSQARQGGTAFF
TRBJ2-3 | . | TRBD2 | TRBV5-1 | TGCGCCAGCAGCTTGGGAGCGGGAGCCCCCGATACGCAGTATTTT | CASSLGAGAPDTQYF